This TCR beta chain was captured by sequencing in a study of blood T cell repertoires in COVID-19. The wider study: Both acute and convalescent COVID-19 samples were obtained from the United States, Italy and Spain. From T cells, B-cell-depleted T cells, or PBMCs came the material, which was cDNA or gDNA.

This CDR3 has 14 residues. J lost 8 bases, V lost 6 bases, and 5 bases had no gene match. The germline V gene has CDR1 SNHLY and CDR2 FYNNEI. Source study methods: Quantification of nucleated cells was approximated via reference gene primer amplification. The assay was immunoSEQ multiplex PCR, and TCRdb's table has in-frame clones only and misses some. That table is the source of V, J and clone size, and D and trimming were worked out from the DNA. The table lists 190,000 or so clones, less than 90% of them singletons. This chain joins TRBV2 and TRBJ2-1, with 12 positions matching TRBD2. Sequenced: peripheral blood. This receptor was obtained from a woman aged 70-85 years with acute or convalescent COVID-19. As DNA, the CDR3 is TGTGCCAGCAGCCCTAGCGGGAGGGGCGATGAGCAGTTCTTC. Its translation is CASSPSGRGDEQFF.